A single sample gave rise to the 15 T cell receptor beta chains below, sequenced in a study of T-cell reconstitution after alpha-beta-depleted transplantation in children. Unique molecular identifiers tagged the TCRbeta library. TCRdb used MiXCR to reprocess the PCR reads, holding one entry per CDR3 protein. The sample holds some 100,000 distinct CDR3 sequences, about 25% seen once. This material consisted of PBMCs, taken before TCRalphabeta/CD19-depleted stem cell transplant. The origin of the receptors is a boy aged 2-15 years with acute lymphoblastic leukemia, due to receive a stem cell transplant.

The chain employs TRBV18 and TRBJ2-7; weak D call: TRBD1 (5 bases). Germline values: CDR1 KGHSH, CDR2 LQKENI. Trimming pared 6 bases from V and 4 bases from J, leaving 22 bases between. This CDR3 contains 16 residues. The CDR3 DNA reads TGTGCCAGCTCGCAAGGGGTATCAACAACTCGGTACGAGCAGTACTTC. This gives the protein CASSQGVSTTRYEQYF.

V usage is TRBV4-1 and J usage is TRBJ2-3; a possible D gene is TRBD2 (5 bases). Between the trimmed V and J ends, which lost 1 base and 2 bases, there was a span of 13 bases. The germline CDR1 and CDR2 sequences are MGHRA and YSYEKL. The CDR3 totals 16 residues. The CDR3 bases are TGCGCCAGCAGCCAAGGCCCAGCGGAGGCCACAGATACGCAGTATTTT. Amino acids: CASSQGPAEATDTQYF.

A few counts support this clonotype. V and J are TRBV29-1 and TRBJ2-5; 9 bases agree with TRBD2. There are 11 residues in the CDR3. Germline V gives CDR1 SQVTM, CDR2 ANQGSEA. The trim removed 6 bases at V and 13 bases at J, leaving 9 bases unmatched. The CDR3 protein is CSVQVGLAGYF. CDR3 nucleotide sequence: TGCAGCGTCCAAGTGGGACTAGCAGGGTACTTC.

CDR3 in amino acids: CASSFVTDTQYF. As DNA, the CDR3 is TGTGCCAGCAGCTTTGTCACAGATACGCAGTATTTT. The chain recombines TRBV5-4 with TRBJ2-3; D is unresolved. V lost 2 bases, J lost 2 bases, and 3 bases lay in between. The CDR3 sequence is 12 residues long. Looked up from germline, CDR1 is SGHNT and CDR2 is YYREEE (reference sequence).

In its sample, this clonotype was seen a few times. This rearrangement joins TRBV15 to TRBJ1-5; D ambiguous. The germline V and J ends were trimmed by 5 bases and 4 bases, with 18 bases remaining between them. The CDR3 covers 16 residues. From germline, CDR1 is LNHNV and CDR2 YYDKDF (reference sequence). CDR3: CATSPRLGLGNQPQHF. CDR3 coding DNA: TGTGCCACCAGCCCCCGGCTCGGGTTAGGTAATCAGCCCCAGCATTTT. The variable domain in full, completed from reference TRBV15 and TRBJ1-5, reads DAMVIQNPRYQVTQFGKPVTLSCSQTLNHNVMYWYQQKSSQAPKLLFHYYDKDFNNEADTPDNFQSRRPNTSFCFLDIRSPGLGDTAMYLCATSPRLGLGNQPQHFGDGTRLSIL.

V usage is TRBV28 and J usage is TRBJ2-1; TRBD2 might be the D (5 bases). The ends were cut back, 2 bases at V and 10 bases at J, with 15 bases in the middle. Germline values: CDR1 MDHEN, CDR2 SYDVKM. The CDR3 is 14 residues long. The CDR3 reads CASSLAERFWEQFF. For the CDR3, the DNA is TGTGCCAGCAGTTTAGCGGAGCGGTTTTGGGAGCAGTTCTTC.

This chain uses TRBV27 with TRBJ2-1, with 8 bases identical to TRBD1. With 3 bases clipped from V and 7 bases from J, the junction kept 11 bases outside the gene matches. In germline, CDR1 is MNHEY, CDR2 SMNVEV (reference sequence). The CDR3 extends over 16 amino acids. CDR3 region: CASSLYGRGRFNEQFF. The CDR3 DNA sequence: TGTGCCAGCAGTTTGTATGGCAGGGGGCGATTTAATGAGCAGTTCTTC.

The chain uses TRBV3-1 and TRBJ2-1; D tentatively reads TRBD1 or TRBD2 (5 bases each). CDR1 LGHDT and CDR2 YNNKEL come from the germline V gene (reference sequence). V lost 3 bases and J 1 base, leaving 13 bases between the germline ends. This CDR3 spans 16 amino acids. CDR3 in amino acids: CASSQRGTVSYNEQFF. The CDR3 DNA follows: TGTGCCAGCAGCCAGAGAGGGACCGTATCCTACAATGAGCAGTTCTTC.

The V and J genes are TRBV5-6 and TRBJ1-5; tentatively, D is TRBD1 (5 bases). Germline CDR1 and CDR2: SGHDT and YYEEEE. The CDR3 has 16 residues. Trimming cost V 0 bases and J 5 bases, with 15 bases left between them. CDR3 amino acids: CASSLAGRVGDQPQHF. DNA for the CDR3: TGTGCCAGCAGCTTGGCGGGACGGGTTGGGGATCAGCCCCAGCATTTT.

This clonotype was found a few times. The chain combines TRBV15 with TRBJ2-1; D uncertain. Trimming removed 4 bases from V and 3 bases from J, with 13 bases in between. This CDR3 spans 15 amino acids. Germline-derived CDR1 and CDR2 are LNHNV and YYDKDF (reference sequence). CDR3 loop: CATSTHDGDYNEQFF. CDR3 nucleotides: TGTGCCACCAGCACTCATGACGGAGACTACAATGAGCAGTTCTTC. The full variable domain, rest sourced from reference TRBV15 and TRBJ2-1, is DAMVIQNPRYQVTQFGKPVTLSCSQTLNHNVMYWYQQKSSQAPKLLFHYYDKDFNNEADTPDNFQSRRPNTSFCFLDIRSPGLGDTAMYLCATSTHDGDYNEQFFGPGTRLTVL.

V usage is TRBV29-1 and J usage is TRBJ2-7; D is perhaps TRBD1 or TRBD2 (5 bases each). This CDR3 has 12 amino acids. Germline loops: CDR1 SQVTM, CDR2 ANQGSEA. Between the trimmed V and J ends, which lost 6 bases and 0 bases, there was a span of 9 bases. The CDR3 DNA is TGCAGCGTCAAGGGGAGCTCCTACGAGCAGTACTTC. Translation: CSVKGSSYEQYF.

This clonotype was counted a few times. V usage is TRBV20-1 and J usage is TRBJ2-6, with D possibly matching TRBD2 (5 bases). The ends were cut back, 3 bases at V and 0 bases at J, with 15 bases in the middle. CDR3 length: 17 amino acids. Germline CDR1 DFQATT, CDR2 SNEGSKA (reference sequence). The CDR3 DNA follows: TGCAGTGCTAGCCCCGGGGAATCAAACTCTGGGGCCAACGTCCTGACTTTC. This translates into CSASPGESNSGANVLTF.

There are a few counts of this clonotype. The gene calls are TRBV2 and TRBJ2-3, with 9 nucleotides matching TRBD2. This CDR3 has 14 amino acids. The V gene end was trimmed by 8 bases and the J gene end by 2 bases; junction bases not matched to a gene: 5. The germline V gene encodes CDR1 SNHLY and CDR2 FYNNEI. CDR3 nucleotide sequence: TGTGCCAGCCAGAGCGGGAGGCTCACAGATACGCAGTATTTT. Its protein is CASQSGRLTDTQYF.

The J gene is TRBJ1-4, the V gene TRBV28, with no clear D. The CDR3 extends over 14 amino acids. Trimming removed 3 bases at V and 7 bases at J, with 12 bases between. Germline V gene lookup returns CDR1 MDHEN and CDR2 SYDVKM. This CDR3 is CASSLADGPEKLFF. CDR3 nucleotides: TGTGCCAGCAGTTTGGCTGACGGGCCTGAAAAACTGTTTTTT.

This chain connects TRBV3-1 to TRBJ1-2, with a weak D call TRBD1 (5 bases). Germline assignment: CDR1 LGHDT and CDR2 YNNKEL (reference sequence). V lost 0 bases, J lost 3 bases, and 11 bases lay in between. The CDR3 length is 15 residues. The CDR3 DNA reads as TGTGCCAGCAGCCAAGATATGGGGCGGGACTATGGCTACACCTTC. It codes for CASSQDMGRDYGYTF.